Listed below are T cell receptor beta chains from one sample, sequenced in a study of identical twins. TCRdb recomputed calls from the 5' RACE reads with MiXCR, one row per CDR3 protein. The sample gives around 680,000 distinct CDR3 sequences, 8.6% of which show up once; roughly 0.9% is in the top ten. The data were also submitted as part of a second study, on yellow fever vaccine responses in identical twins.

Specimen: PBMCs. The source is a woman between 18 and 29 years old in good health. The CDR3 runs from the conserved cysteine through the conserved F or W. The order of the fields is J gene, D gene, clone size, V gene, CDR3 DNA, CDR3 protein. A D gene is named only where the DNA matches it firmly. The size of a clone is reported for some rows only, either as once, few or many, or as a class for expanded clones.

j_call: TRBJ2-3; d_call: NA; clone_size: many; v_call: TRBV6-1; cdr3_nt: TGTGCCAGCAGTGAAGGGACGAGCACAGATACGCAGTATTTT; cdr3_aa: CASSEGTSTDTQYF
j_call: TRBJ2-7; d_call: TRBD1; clone_size: NA; v_call: TRBV29-1; cdr3_nt: TGCAGCGTTGAGGACAGGGAATACGAGCAGTACTTC; cdr3_aa: CSVEDREYEQYF
j_call: TRBJ2-7; d_call: NA; clone_size: NA; v_call: TRBV29-1; cdr3_nt: TGCAGCGGCGGGGCGGGCTACGAGCAGTACTTC; cdr3_aa: CSGGAGYEQYF
j_call: TRBJ2-1; d_call: NA; clone_size: many; v_call: TRBV10-3; cdr3_nt: TGTGCCATCAGACCAGACAGAGGCTCCTACAATGAGCAGTTCTTC; cdr3_aa: CAIRPDRGSYNEQFF
j_call: TRBJ2-3; d_call: TRBD1; clone_size: NA; v_call: TRBV4-3; cdr3_nt: TGCGCCAGCAGCCAAGATTTGGACAGGCGCACAGATACGCAGTATTTT; cdr3_aa: CASSQDLDRRTDTQYF
j_call: TRBJ2-3; d_call: TRBD2; clone_size: many; v_call: TRBV5-8; cdr3_nt: TGTGCCAGCAGCTCGGGACTAGCGGGGGATTCAGATACGCAGTATTTT; cdr3_aa: CASSSGLAGDSDTQYF
j_call: TRBJ2-1; d_call: TRBD2; clone_size: few; v_call: TRBV7-3; cdr3_nt: TGTGCCAGCAGCCCCCGAGGACTAGCGGGGTATGGGGCCAATGAGCAGTTCTTC; cdr3_aa: CASSPRGLAGYGANEQFF
j_call: TRBJ2-3; d_call: NA; clone_size: NA; v_call: TRBV20-1; cdr3_nt: TGCAGTGCTAGGCTAGTATCAGATACGCAGTATTTT; cdr3_aa: CSARLVSDTQYF
j_call: TRBJ1-5; d_call: NA; clone_size: many; v_call: TRBV12-3/TRBV12-4; cdr3_nt: TGTGCCAGCAGTTTACAGCAAAGCAATCAGCCCCAGCATTTT; cdr3_aa: CASSLQQSNQPQHF
j_call: TRBJ2-5; d_call: NA; clone_size: many; v_call: TRBV7-3; cdr3_nt: TGTGCCAGCAGCTTAACGGGCAGGTCGTACCAAGAGACCCAGTACTTC; cdr3_aa: CASSLTGRSYQETQYF
j_call: TRBJ2-1; d_call: NA; clone_size: few; v_call: TRBV7-2; cdr3_nt: TGTGCCAGCAGCTTGTACCCCGGGACAAAAGGGGGCAATGAGCAGTTCTTC; cdr3_aa: CASSLYPGTKGGNEQFF
j_call: TRBJ2-5; d_call: TRBD2; clone_size: NA; v_call: TRBV15; cdr3_nt: TGTGCCACCAGCGGTTGGACTAGCGGGGGGCATGGGGAGACCCAGTACTTC; cdr3_aa: CATSGWTSGGHGETQYF
j_call: TRBJ2-1; d_call: TRBD2; clone_size: NA; v_call: TRBV4-1; cdr3_nt: TGCGCCAGCAGCCAAGAACCTAGCGGGATTAACAATGAGCAGTTCTTC; cdr3_aa: CASSQEPSGINNEQFF
j_call: TRBJ1-5; d_call: NA; clone_size: many; v_call: TRBV20-1; cdr3_nt: TGCAGTGCTAGAACCAGGGAGAGTCAGCCCCAGCATTTT; cdr3_aa: CSARTRESQPQHF
j_call: TRBJ1-2; d_call: NA; clone_size: NA; v_call: TRBV27; cdr3_nt: TGTGCCAGCAGTAGGGGACGAATCTATGGCTACACCTTC; cdr3_aa: CASSRGRIYGYTF
j_call: TRBJ2-5; d_call: TRBD2; clone_size: NA; v_call: TRBV4-2; cdr3_nt: TGTGCCAGCAGCCACAACTTGGCGGGGGGAGGAGAGACCCAGTACTTC; cdr3_aa: CASSHNLAGGGETQYF
j_call: TRBJ2-7; d_call: NA; clone_size: NA; v_call: TRBV5-1; cdr3_nt: TGCGCCAGCAGCATGGGGCCCCACGAGCAGTACTTC; cdr3_aa: CASSMGPHEQYF
j_call: TRBJ2-2; d_call: TRBD2; clone_size: NA; v_call: TRBV24-1; cdr3_nt: TGTGCCACCAGTGATTTGGGGACTAGCACCCCTTTGGCCGGGGAGCTGTTTTTT; cdr3_aa: CATSDLGTSTPLAGELFF
j_call: TRBJ1-1; d_call: NA; clone_size: few; v_call: TRBV5-1; cdr3_nt: TGCGCCAGCAGCTTGGCCCAGGGGTCTGACACTGAAGCTTTCTTT; cdr3_aa: CASSLAQGSDTEAFF
j_call: TRBJ2-2; d_call: TRBD2; clone_size: NA; v_call: TRBV11-2; cdr3_nt: TGTGCCAGCAGCCACCACCCGCGGAGCGGGGGGGGCGGTATCACCGGGGAGCTGTTTTTT; cdr3_aa: CASSHHPRSGGGGITGELFF
j_call: TRBJ2-1; d_call: NA; clone_size: NA; v_call: TRBV7-8; cdr3_nt: TGTGCCAGCAGCCCACAACGGGAGGGGGCGCAGTTCTTC; cdr3_aa: CASSPQREGAQFF
j_call: TRBJ2-7; d_call: NA; clone_size: many; v_call: TRBV20-1; cdr3_nt: TGCAGTGCAGTTCTAGCGTACGAGCAGTACTTC; cdr3_aa: CSAVLAYEQYF
j_call: TRBJ2-7; d_call: TRBD1; clone_size: NA; v_call: TRBV29-1; cdr3_nt: TGCAGCGCCAAGGGGGCTTACTACGAGCAGTACTTC; cdr3_aa: CSAKGAYYEQYF
j_call: TRBJ2-7; d_call: NA; clone_size: NA; v_call: TRBV12-3/TRBV12-4; cdr3_nt: TGTGCCAGCATGGTGACAGTCAGCTCCTACGAGCAGTACTTC; cdr3_aa: CASMVTVSSYEQYF
j_call: TRBJ1-5; d_call: TRBD1; clone_size: once; v_call: TRBV10-3; cdr3_nt: TGTGCCATCAGTGAGGGGACAGGGACGAGCAATCAGCCCCAGCATTTT; cdr3_aa: CAISEGTGTSNQPQHF
j_call: TRBJ2-7; d_call: NA; clone_size: NA; v_call: TRBV7-2; cdr3_nt: TGTGCCAGCAGCTTAGGGAGCGGGTTGGTCGAGCAGTACTTC; cdr3_aa: CASSLGSGLVEQYF
j_call: TRBJ1-4; d_call: NA; clone_size: NA; v_call: TRBV5-1; cdr3_nt: TGCGCCAGCAGCCTATTAGCACGGGGTGAAAAACTGTTTTTT; cdr3_aa: CASSLLARGEKLFF
j_call: TRBJ2-5; d_call: NA; clone_size: few; v_call: TRBV6-2/TRBV6-3; cdr3_nt: TGTGCCAGCAGATCCGGACTCCCCCAAGAGACCCAGTACTTC; cdr3_aa: CASRSGLPQETQYF
j_call: TRBJ2-3; d_call: NA; clone_size: NA; v_call: TRBV7-2; cdr3_nt: TGTGCCAGCAGCCCTTATCAGAGGGCCGCAGATACGCAGTATTTT; cdr3_aa: CASSPYQRAADTQYF
j_call: TRBJ2-3; d_call: TRBD2; clone_size: many; v_call: TRBV12-3/TRBV12-4; cdr3_nt: TGTGCCAGCAGTCCAAAGGTACTAGCGGGAGTCACAGATACGCAGTATTTT; cdr3_aa: CASSPKVLAGVTDTQYF
j_call: TRBJ1-2; d_call: NA; clone_size: few; v_call: TRBV5-1; cdr3_nt: TGCGCCAGCAGCCCGGGAGTCGGCAACCACCGCTATGGCTACACCTTC; cdr3_aa: CASSPGVGNHRYGYTF
j_call: TRBJ1-5; d_call: TRBD1; clone_size: NA; v_call: TRBV5-6; cdr3_nt: TGTGCCAGCAGCTTGTTTTTTATAGGGGGCGGCCAGCCCCAGCATTTT; cdr3_aa: CASSLFFIGGGQPQHF
j_call: TRBJ2-6; d_call: NA; clone_size: few; v_call: TRBV20-1; cdr3_nt: TGCAGTGCTAGTGCGATTGAGGGGCCTGGGGCCAACGTCCTGACTTTC; cdr3_aa: CSASAIEGPGANVLTF
j_call: TRBJ2-4; d_call: NA; clone_size: NA; v_call: TRBV14; cdr3_nt: TGTGCCAGCAGCCAAGATCCAGGACGTCCGGACTTC; cdr3_aa: CASSQDPGRPDF
j_call: TRBJ1-1; d_call: TRBD1; clone_size: many; v_call: TRBV7-2; cdr3_nt: TGTGCCAGCAGCCGGGACAGCTCCTTTGAAGCTTTCTTT; cdr3_aa: CASSRDSSFEAFF
j_call: TRBJ2-3; d_call: NA; clone_size: many; v_call: TRBV6-5; cdr3_nt: TGTGCCAGCAGTTCCTCAGGGGCCCTTCGGGATACGCAGTATTTT; cdr3_aa: CASSSSGALRDTQYF